This TCR beta chain was sequenced for a study of cytomegalovirus exposure and HLA in healthy donors. The overall study: Samples from HLA-typed donors yielded approximately 80 million unique TCRs in an early data release.

PCR amplification relied on 60 Vbeta primers (plus 13 Jbeta primers). Only in-frame clones appear in the TCRdb table, and some are missing; sequencing was by immunoSEQ multiplex PCR. The table includes more than 150,000 clones, around 81% detected once. Germline V gene sequence: CDR1 MDHEN, CDR2 SYDVKM. The ends lost 3 bases at V and 4 bases at J; junction bases unmatched: 4. The CDR3 length is 15 residues. The donors gave bone marrow, and they were healthy. The V gene is TRBV28, the J gene TRBJ1-5; TRBD1 agrees at 9 bases. Sequences were obtained from PBMCs. This TCR was recovered from a man between 40 and 49 years old in good health and CMV-seronegative. CDR3 sequence reads: CASSLDRGGNQPQHF. The CDR3 nucleotides are TGTGCCAGCAGTTTGGACAGGGGAGGGAATCAGCCCCAGCATTTT. Variable domain in full (rest from reference TRBV28 and TRBJ1-5): DVKVTQSSRYLVKRTGEKVFLECVQDMDHENMFWYRQDPGLGLRLIYFSYDVKMKEKGDIPEGYSVSREKKERFSLILESASTNQTSMYLCASSLDRGGNQPQHFGDGTRLSIL.